These 29 T cell receptor beta chains originate from one sample sequenced in a study of blood T cell repertoires in COVID-19. Generated by immunoSEQ multiplex PCR, the TCRdb table keeps only in-frame clones and is missing some. The sample lists about 83,000 clones, around 87% occurring once. Sequenced material: peripheral blood. The receptor source for this set is a man at least 80 years old with active or convalescent COVID-19.

The V gene is TRBV18, the J gene TRBJ2-3; 10 nucleotides line up with TRBD2. The V gene end was trimmed by 2 bases and the J gene end by 2 bases; junction bases not matched to a gene: 1. CDR1 KGHSH and CDR2 LQKENI come from the germline V gene. The CDR3 runs to 15 residues. Written as DNA, the CDR3 is TGTGCCAGCTCACCAACTAGCGGGATCACAGATACGCAGTATTTT. Its translation: CASSPTSGITDTQYF. Variable domain in full (rest from reference TRBV18 and TRBJ2-3): NAGVMQNPRHLVRRRGQEARLRCSPMKGHSHVYWYRQLPEEGLKFMVYLQKENIIDESGMPKERFSAEFPKEGPSILRIQQVVRGDSAAYFCASSPTSGITDTQYFGPGTRLTVL.

The gene calls are TRBV2 and TRBJ2-2, with TRBD1 matching over 9 bases. The CDR3 length is 15 residues. Germline CDR1 SNHLY, CDR2 FYNNEI. V trimming: 6 bases; J trimming: 2 bases; junction bases outside the gene matches: 4. CDR3 region: CASRRTGANTGELFF. The DNA for the CDR3 is TGTGCCAGCAGGCGGACAGGGGCTAACACCGGGGAGCTGTTTTTT.

This sequence joins TRBV5-1 and TRBJ2-4; 8 bases line up with TRBD2. The V gene's germline CDR1 is SGHRS and CDR2 YFSETQ. The CDR3 is 16 residues long. With V trimmed by 1 base and J by 8 bases, 11 bases remained unmatched. CDR3: CASSLTSGPSQDIQYF. CDR3 nucleotide sequence: TGCGCCAGCAGCTTGACTAGCGGCCCTTCCCAAGACATTCAGTACTTC.

This clone is a singleton in its sample. The chain employs TRBV12-5 and TRBJ2-5, with TRBD2 identical over 12 bases. This CDR3 is 21 amino acids long. Germline V CDR1 and CDR2: LGHNT, FRNRAP. Trimming removed 2 bases from V and 5 bases from J; junction bases left unmatched: 21. CDR3 sequence: CASGLTPTGQRLAGGRETQYF. CDR3 sequence (DNA): TGTGCTAGTGGTTTGACACCCACAGGGCAACGTCTAGCGGGAGGGCGGGAGACCCAGTACTTC.

The chain combines TRBV4-2 with TRBJ2-1; 14 bases are a match to TRBD2. In germline, CDR1 is LGHNA, CDR2 YNFKEQ. V was clipped by 6 bases and J by 10 bases; unmatched bases: 8. This CDR3 has 15 amino acids. In DNA form, the CDR3 reads TGTGCCAGCAGACTGACTAGCGGGGGGGCCCAGGAGCAGTTCTTC. Protein product: CASRLTSGGAQEQFF.

J is TRBJ1-1 and V is TRBV27; the match to TRBD1 covers 7 bases. V lost 7 bases to trimming and J lost 1 base; unmatched junction nucleotides: 12. This CDR3 is built from 16 residues. Germline V lookup: CDR1 MNHEY, CDR2 SMNVEV (reference sequence). CDR3 sequence reads: CASIKHRGTANTEAFF. DNA for the CDR3: TGTGCCAGCATCAAACATCGAGGGACAGCGAACACTGAAGCTTTCTTT.

This clone came up a few times. The chain carries TRBV5-1 and TRBJ2-3; perhaps TRBD2 as D (5 bases). Germline V gene sequence: CDR1 SGHRS, CDR2 YFSETQ. The CDR3 covers 15 residues. V gave up 8 bases and J gave up 3 bases, with 19 bases separating them. For the CDR3, the DNA is TGCGCCAGTCGCATTTCTGGAGGACGTACAGATACGCAGTATTTT. This codes for CASRISGGRTDTQYF.

The chain employs TRBV7-9 and TRBJ1-5; D is unresolved. The V and J ends lost 4 bases and 3 bases respectively, with 13 bases between them. CDR3 size: 15 residues. The germline CDR1 and CDR2 sequences are SEHNR and FQNEAQ (reference sequence). The CDR3 bases are TGTGCCAGCAGCTGGTACGGCGGCCCCAATCAGCCCCAGCATTTT. Its translation: CASSWYGGPNQPQHF.

V usage is TRBV2 and J usage is TRBJ2-1, with unresolved D. The germline V gene has CDR1 SNHLY and CDR2 FYNNEI. The CDR3 runs 14 residues. The V and J ends lost 5 bases and 0 bases respectively, with 8 bases between them. CDR3 residues: CASSRTNSYNEQFF. The CDR3 DNA follows: TGTGCCAGCAGTCGTACTAACTCCTACAATGAGCAGTTCTTC.

This clone was counted once. The chain uses TRBV6-5 and TRBJ1-1; D is undetermined. Germline CDR1 reads MNHEY; CDR2 reads SVGAGI. The V end lost 9 bases, the J end lost 4 bases, and 18 bases lay between the germline ends. This CDR3 comprises 14 residues. DNA for the CDR3: TGTGCCAGTAACCCGCGGTCGATGGGCACTGAAGCTTTCTTT. It encodes CASNPRSMGTEAFF.

The chain has TRBV5-1 and TRBJ2-2, with TRBD1 identical over 8 bases. This CDR3 region has 15 residues. V lost 4 bases and J lost 7; bases outside the gene matches: 9. Germline loops: CDR1 SGHRS, CDR2 YFSETQ. CDR3 sequence reads: CASSVDREPGGELFF. The CDR3 coding sequence is TGCGCCAGCAGCGTGGACAGGGAACCGGGCGGGGAGCTGTTTTTT.

The chain links TRBV5-4 to TRBJ2-3, with TRBD1 matching 7 bases. This CDR3 has 13 residues. In germline, CDR1 is SGHNT, CDR2 YYREEE (reference sequence). With 7 bases clipped from V and 4 bases from J, the junction kept 6 bases outside the gene matches. The CDR3 bases are TGTGCCAGCTCAGGGCAGGGGGCAGATACGCAGTATTTT. As protein: CASSGQGADTQYF.

CDR3 sequence: CSVEVSTDTQYF. The CDR3 nucleotides are TGCAGCGTTGAAGTAAGCACAGATACGCAGTATTTT. This chain uses TRBV29-1 with TRBJ2-3, with D unresolved. With 1 base removed from V and 0 bases from J, the gap between germline ends came to 2 bases. The CDR3 has 12 amino acids. Germline V CDR1 and CDR2: SQVTM, ANQGSEA.

The V call is TRBV30, the J call TRBJ2-1; 11 bases map to TRBD2. The germline V gene has CDR1 GTSNPN and CDR2 SVGIG (reference sequence). The CDR3 is 16 amino acids. The V and J ends lost 4 bases and 1 base, in that order; junction bases with no gene match: 6. CDR3 amino acids: CAWIELAGGSYNEQFF. The CDR3 nucleotides are TGTGCCTGGATAGAGCTAGCGGGAGGTTCCTACAATGAGCAGTTCTTC.

The gene calls are TRBV6-5 and TRBJ2-3; D possibly corresponds to TRBD1 (5 bases). The CDR3 runs to 14 residues. V dropped 6 bases and J dropped 2 bases, with 12 bases sitting between them. In germline, CDR1 is MNHEY, CDR2 SVGAGI. The CDR3 bases are TGTGCCAGCAGAAGACAGTTAAACACAGATACGCAGTATTTT. It encodes CASRRQLNTDTQYF.

The V gene is TRBV30, the J gene TRBJ1-5, with 8 bases lining up with TRBD1. The ends lost 5 bases at V and 6 bases at J; junction bases unmatched: 6. Per the germline V gene, CDR1 is GTSNPN and CDR2 is SVGIG (reference sequence). This CDR3 comprises 13 residues. CDR3 coding DNA: TGTGCCTGGGGGTATACAGGGGGTCAGCCCCAGCATTTT. The encoded protein is CAWGYTGGQPQHF.

V usage is TRBV9 and J usage is TRBJ2-2; D perhaps matches TRBD1 (6 bases). CDR1 and CDR2 from the germline V gene are SGDLS and YYNGEE. Trimming removed 6 bases from V and 0 bases from J, with 12 bases in between. The CDR3 runs 15 residues. DNA for the CDR3: TGTGCCAGCACAGGGGCCCGAACGAACACCGGGGAGCTGTTTTTT. The encoded protein is CASTGARTNTGELFF.

The V call is TRBV29-1, the J call TRBJ2-3, with TRBD1 as a possible D gene (5 bases). The V gene lost 1 base and the J gene lost 5 bases, with 10 bases spanning the gap. Germline loops: CDR1 SQVTM, CDR2 ANQGSEA. This CDR3 is 13 amino acids long. The CDR3 loop reads CSVEGDRRDTQYF. The CDR3, as DNA: TGCAGCGTTGAAGGAGACAGACGAGATACGCAGTATTTT.

This clone was detected only once. The CDR3 region has the DNA TGCGCCAGCAGCCTGGGTCCGGGACAGGGGAATGAAAAACTGTTTTTT. It yields the protein CASSLGPGQGNEKLFF. V is TRBV5-1 and J is TRBJ1-4; 10 nucleotides line up with TRBD1. CDR3 size: 16 residues. The germline V gene has CDR1 SGHRS and CDR2 YFSETQ. Losses at the gene ends were 4 bases for V and 5 bases for J; bases not matched to a gene: 8.

The CDR3 region is CASSFRGEGYTF. CDR3 sequence (DNA): TGTGCCAGCAGTTTCAGGGGTGAGGGCTACACCTTC. V gene TRBV6-5 combines with J gene TRBJ1-2; D perhaps matches TRBD1 (6 bases). This CDR3 comprises 12 residues. Per the germline V gene, CDR1 is MNHEY and CDR2 is SVGAGI. V was trimmed by 4 bases and J by 8 bases, leaving 11 bases between them.

V is TRBV5-1 and J is TRBJ1-1; weak D call: TRBD1 (6 bases). The CDR3 is made up of 14 amino acids. Germline CDR1 SGHRS, CDR2 YFSETQ. Trimming cost V 4 bases and J 5 bases, with 15 bases left between them. This CDR3 is CASSASGEMTEAFF. DNA of the CDR3: TGCGCCAGCAGCGCCTCAGGGGAAATGACTGAAGCTTTCTTT.

The chain couples TRBV6-5 to TRBJ1-2; D possibly corresponds to TRBD1 (6 bases). This CDR3 region has 14 residues. CDR1 is MNHEY, CDR2 SVGAGI, per germline. Trimming stripped 0 bases from V and 4 bases from J, with 9 bases between. The CDR3 loop reads CASSYSRGGYGYTF. The CDR3 nucleotides are TGTGCCAGCAGTTACTCGAGGGGGGGCTATGGCTACACCTTC.

The rearrangement joins TRBV3-1 (or the pseudogene TRBV3-2) to TRBJ1-1; tentative D call: TRBD1 (5 bases). The CDR3 extends over 17 amino acids. Trimming removed 2 bases at V and 5 bases at J, with 21 bases between. Germline CDR1 reads LGHDT; CDR2 reads YNNKEL (reference sequence). Here the CDR3 DNA reads TGTGCCAGCAGCCAACCCTTCTCTCCCGGGGGGATAACTGAAGCTTTCTTT. This codes for CASSQPFSPGGITEAFF.

This clone came up a few times. The J gene is TRBJ1-1, the V gene TRBV6-5; tentatively, D is TRBD1 (6 bases). V dropped 0 bases and J dropped 6 bases, with 14 bases sitting between them. Germline loops: CDR1 MNHEY, CDR2 SVGAGI. There are 15 residues in the CDR3. CDR3 residues: CASSYSSGGGSEAFF. The CDR3 DNA follows: TGTGCCAGCAGTTACTCGAGCGGGGGCGGCTCTGAAGCTTTCTTT.

This chain connects TRBV30 to TRBJ1-2; tentative D call: TRBD1 (5 bases). The CDR3 is 13 residues long. Trimming cost V 3 bases and J 7 bases, with 15 bases left between them. In germline, CDR1 is GTSNPN, CDR2 SVGIG (reference sequence). The CDR3 nucleotides are TGTGCCTGGAGCCCTCGGACGGGGGGTGGCTACACCTTC. It translates to CAWSPRTGGGYTF.

The V gene is TRBV5-6, the J gene TRBJ2-5; unclear D gene. The CDR3 is 17 amino acids. Trimming removed 4 bases at V and 5 bases at J, with 24 bases between. Germline V lookup: CDR1 SGHDT, CDR2 YYEEEE. CDR3 amino acids: CASSLIASLRVRETQYF. Written as DNA, the CDR3 is TGTGCCAGCAGCCTCATTGCGTCGCTTCGGGTGCGGGAGACCCAGTACTTC.

The chain is built from TRBV6-5 and TRBJ1-5; D is unclear. The CDR3 totals 14 residues. Germline lookup yields CDR1 MNHEY and CDR2 SVGAGI. The CDR3 region is CATINVLGNQPQHF. In nucleotides, the CDR3 is TGTGCAACCATAAACGTTTTAGGCAATCAGCCCCAGCATTTT.

The chain is built from TRBV5-6 and TRBJ2-5, with 7 bases matching TRBD1. J lost 1 base, V lost 5 bases, and 8 bases had no gene match. The CDR3 has 15 residues. Germline-derived CDR1 and CDR2 are SGHDT and YYEEEE. Written as DNA, the CDR3 is TGTGCCAGCAGAGAGACAGGGAAGGGCCAAGAGACCCAGTACTTC. Its translation: CASRETGKGQETQYF. The entire variable domain, with the rest obtained from reference TRBV5-6 and TRBJ2-5, is as follows: DAGVTQSPTHLIKTRGQQVTLRCSPKSGHDTVSWYQQALGQGPQFIFQYYEEEERQRGNFPDRFSGHQFPNYSSELNVNALLLGDSALYLCASRETGKGQETQYFGPGTRLLVL.

The table lists this clone with a few counts. This sequence joins TRBV5-4 and TRBJ1-1; D possibly corresponds to TRBD1 (5 bases). The V and J ends lost 0 bases and 4 bases respectively, with 10 bases between them. The CDR3 consists of 14 residues. CDR1 is SGHNT, CDR2 YYREEE, per germline (reference sequence). CDR3 bases: TGTGCCAGCAGCTTGGCAGGGATCGGCACTGAAGCTTTCTTT. Protein: CASSLAGIGTEAFF.